Each of the 16 T cell receptor beta chains below was sequenced from the same sample in a study of glioma-infiltrating T cells. The iRepertoire nested amplicon-rescue multiplex PCR amplified TCR alpha and beta CDR3s from RNA. TCRdb called the multiplex PCR reads again in MiXCR, with one record for every CDR3 protein. The table includes around 190,000 distinct CDR3 sequences, around 45% detected once. Specimen: glioma tissue, nonneoplastic brain tissue, or PBMCs (not recorded which). Every receptor here comes from a human donor with low-grade glioma or glioblastoma, undergoing nonglioma brain surgery, or in good health (not recorded which).

The chain couples TRBV24-1 to TRBJ2-1, with 8 bases lining up with TRBD1. Trimming at V came to 5 bases and at J to 4 bases, leaving 21 bases not matched to a gene. CDR3 length: 20 residues. Germline V gene sequence: CDR1 KGHDR, CDR2 SFDVKD. The CDR3 bases are TGTGCCACCAGTGGGGGGACAGGTCGCAGCCCCGGGGTGTCTTACAATGAGCAGTTCTTC. Translation: CATSGGTGRSPGVSYNEQFF.

On this clonotype itself: This may stem from a read error, because a much larger clone lies one nucleotide away. The chain uses TRBV6-2 or TRBV6-3 and TRBJ2-1, with D possibly matching TRBD1 (6 bases). Trimming removed 11 bases at V and 0 bases at J, with 26 bases between. CDR1 is MNHEY and CDR2 is SVGEGT in the germline V gene. CDR3 length equals 18 residues. As DNA, the CDR3 is TGTGCCGTGGGACACCAGGACCGCGGCATCAGCTCCTACAATGAGCAGTTCTTC. It encodes CAVGHQDRGISSYNEQFF.

About this clonotype itself: With a much larger clone just one base away, this may be a read error. The chain recombines TRBV28 with TRBJ2-7; no reliable D call. This CDR3 region has 14 residues. Trimming left V 10 bases short and J 5 bases short, with 21 bases between. Germline assignment: CDR1 MDHEN and CDR2 SYDVKM. The CDR3 DNA sequence: TGTGCCACCCGTCCCTTGGGTAGGCGAAACGAGCAGTACTTC. Amino acid sequence: CATRPLGRRNEQYF.

This clonotype was recorded at least ten times. The gene calls are TRBV6-1 and TRBJ2-7, with D tentatively TRBD1 (5 bases). Trimming cost V 6 bases and J 0 bases, with 15 bases left between them. The CDR3 consists of 15 residues. CDR1 and CDR2 (germline): MNHNS, SASEGT. CDR3 coding DNA: TGTGCCAGCAGCTTGACAGAATTATTCTCCTACGAGCAGTACTTC. Its translation is CASSLTELFSYEQYF.

A word on this clonotype: One junction end does not reproduce the germline sequence, and a read error may be involved. The J gene is TRBJ2-7, the V gene TRBV28, with 10 bases matching TRBD2. Germline V gene sequence: CDR1 MDHEN, CDR2 SYDVKM. This CDR3 is built from 14 residues. The CDR3 DNA follows: TGTGCCAGCAGATTACCGGGACTAGCGACCGAGCAGTGCTTC. Its protein product is CASRLPGLATEQCF.

Worth noting for this clonotype: No conserved phenylalanine or tryptophan ends this CDR3, so it is likely a read error. The V call is TRBV27, the J call TRBJ2-1; D is unclear. V was cut by 5 bases and J by 7 bases, with 12 bases left in between. The CDR3 length is 13 residues. Germline lookup yields CDR1 MNHEY and CDR2 SMNVEV (reference sequence). CDR3 in DNA: TGTGCCAGCAGTGAATTGACACTTAATGAGCAGTTCCTC. Its protein is CASSELTLNEQFL.

This clonotype appeared many times. This rearrangement joins TRBV20-1 to TRBJ1-2; tentative D call: TRBD1 (6 bases). The V end lost 3 bases, the J end lost 8 bases, and 19 bases lay between the germline ends. The CDR3 is 14 residues long. Germline assignment: CDR1 DFQATT and CDR2 SNEGSKA (reference sequence). The CDR3 DNA follows: TGCAGTGCTAGGGTACTCAGGGGTGTAGAAGGCTACACCTTC. Amino acids: CSARVLRGVEGYTF.

A note on this clonotype: Being one base from a much bigger clone, this may be a read error. This chain joins TRBV28 and TRBJ1-5, with D maybe TRBD1 (6 bases). The CDR3 runs 14 residues. Per the germline V gene, CDR1 is MDHEN and CDR2 is SYDVKM. Trimming removed 3 bases at V and 7 bases at J, with 13 bases between. The chain's CDR3 is CASSFNGGSQPQHF. The CDR3 coding sequence is TGTGCCAGCAGTTTTAATGGGGGCAGCCAGCCCCAGCATTTT.

This clonotype was counted only a few times. The V call is TRBV28, the J call TRBJ2-6; the D is unclear. V lost 5 bases and J 0 bases, leaving 8 bases between the germline ends. Germline lookup yields CDR1 MDHEN and CDR2 SYDVKM. There are 15 residues in the CDR3. The CDR3 nucleotides read TGTGCCAGCAGTGATCCCTTCTCTGGGGCCAACGTCCTGACTTTC. It translates to CASSDPFSGANVLTF. Filled out from reference TRBV28 and TRBJ2-6, the complete variable domain reads DVKVTQSSRYLVKRTGEKVFLECVQDMDHENMFWYRQDPGLGLRLIYFSYDVKMKEKGDIPEGYSVSREKKERFSLILESASTNQTSMYLCASSDPFSGANVLTFGAGSRLTVL.

In regard to this clonotype: A single base separates this from a much larger clone, so it may be a read error. The rearrangement joins TRBV7-2 to TRBJ2-7, with D uncertain. This CDR3 has 14 amino acids. V lost 8 bases, J lost 3 bases, and 17 bases lay in between. Germline loops: CDR1 SGHTA, CDR2 FQGNSA. The DNA for the CDR3 is TGTGCCAGCGGCCCCTCTGCCAGTCACTACGAGCAGTACTTC. Translation: CASGPSASHYEQYF.

Many counts were recorded for this clonotype. The chain employs TRBV12-3 or TRBV12-4 and TRBJ2-3; D is undetermined. The CDR3 loop spans 13 amino acids. Trimming took off 3 bases at V and 0 bases at J, with 4 bases between the two ends. CDR3 in amino acids: CASSFQSTDTQYF. The CDR3 region has the DNA TGTGCCAGCAGTTTTCAGAGCACAGATACGCAGTATTTT.

This clonotype was counted a few times. The chain combines TRBV29-1 with TRBJ2-2; D might be TRBD2 (5 bases). This CDR3 is 13 amino acids long. The V gene's germline CDR1 is SQVTM and CDR2 ANQGSEA. Trimming removed 3 bases at V and 4 bases at J, with 9 bases between. In nucleotides, the CDR3 is TGCAGCGTTGAGAGGGCGCGCACCGGGGAGCTGTTTTTT. Residues: CSVERARTGELFF.

This rearrangement joins TRBV2 to TRBJ1-2; D is unresolved. Trimming stripped 6 bases from V and 8 bases from J, with 34 bases between. The CDR3 totals 19 residues. The germline V gene encodes CDR1 SNHLY and CDR2 FYNNEI. This CDR3 is CASRGTWRSVPDVLRGYTF. DNA of the CDR3: TGTGCCAGCAGGGGCACGTGGAGGTCTGTACCTGATGTCCTGCGGGGCTACACCTTC.

The genes are TRBV10-3 and TRBJ1-1, with 8 positions matching TRBD1. The CDR3 runs to 15 residues. J lost 6 bases, V lost 2 bases, and 8 bases had no gene match. From germline, CDR1 is ENHRY and CDR2 SYGVKD. CDR3 nucleotides: TGTGCCATCAGTGAGGTGAGGCAGGGGGCCCCTGAAGCTTTCTTT. It translates to CAISEVRQGAPEAFF.

For this clonotype: This may stem from a read error, because a much larger clone lies one nucleotide away. This sequence joins TRBV6-5 and TRBJ2-1; 9 bases are shared with TRBD2. CDR1 and CDR2 from the germline V gene are MNHEY and SVGAGI. The CDR3 is 15 residues long. The CDR3 spells CASSLRGLAYNKQFF. Here the CDR3 DNA reads TGTGCCAGCAGTTTACGGGGACTAGCATACAATAAGCAGTTCTTC.

V usage is TRBV12-3 or TRBV12-4 and J usage is TRBJ2-1; no reliable D call. The CDR3 runs 13 residues. The V and J ends lost 3 bases and 5 bases respectively, with 8 bases between them. CDR3: CASSFLRNNEQFF. For the CDR3, the DNA is TGTGCCAGCAGTTTTCTGCGGAACAATGAGCAGTTCTTC.